This T cell receptor (beta chain) was documented in a study of technical replicates of blood from several donors. This CDR3 comprises 14 residues. The germline V gene has CDR1 SGHRS and CDR2 YFSETQ. With 4 bases removed from V and 6 bases from J, the gap between germline ends came to 16 bases. Data came from immunoSEQ multiplex PCR; TCRdb stores just in-frame clones and leaves some out. The data show around 70,000 clones, over 90% seen once. This TCR came from a human donor in good health. The chain combines TRBV5-1 with TRBJ1-2, with D tentatively TRBD1 (5 bases). Sample: T cells isolated from PBMCs. CDR3 sequence reads: CASSGDSGRDGYTF. The CDR3 DNA reads TGCGCCAGCAGCGGAGACAGTGGAAGAGATGGCTACACCTTC.